These 24 T cell receptor beta chains originate from one sample sequenced in a study of identical twins. TCRdb reanalysed the 5' RACE reads using MiXCR and keeps one entry per CDR3 protein. The sample lists approximately 600,000 distinct CDR3 sequences, more than 9% seen once, with roughly 3% in the top ten. The sample also formed part of further work on yellow fever vaccine responses in identical twins.

Sequencing input: PBMCs. All receptors come from a woman between 18 and 30 years old in good health.

This clonotype was observed a handful of times. V usage is TRBV11-2 and J usage is TRBJ2-1; perhaps TRBD2 as D (6 bases). CDR1 is SGHAT and CDR2 is FQNNGV in the germline V gene. The CDR3 contains 17 residues. V was clipped by 0 bases and J by 8 bases, with 20 bases between them. Here the CDR3 DNA reads TGTGCCAGCAGCTTAGAAAGCGGGCTCCGAAGGGGAGATGAGCAGTTCTTC. Translation gives CASSLESGLRRGDEQFF.

The rearrangement links TRBV20-1 to TRBJ2-5; perhaps TRBD1 as D (5 bases). The V gene's germline CDR1 is DFQATT and CDR2 SNEGSKA (reference sequence). There are 13 residues in the CDR3. V was shortened by 4 bases and J by 1 base, with 10 bases between the two germline ends. Written as DNA, the CDR3 is TGCAGTGCTATAAGGACAACCCAAGAGACCCAGTACTTC. Its protein is CSAIRTTQETQYF.

This clonotype showed up many times. The chain couples TRBV20-1 to TRBJ2-3; 11 bases line up with TRBD2. The CDR3 covers 14 residues. CDR1 is DFQATT and CDR2 is SNEGSKA in the germline V gene (reference sequence). Trimming cost V 6 bases and J 2 bases; bases outside gene matches: 4. This chain's CDR3 is CSAEGLADTDTQYF. CDR3 nucleotides: TGCAGTGCGGAGGGACTAGCGGACACAGATACGCAGTATTTT.

The chain carries TRBV10-3 and TRBJ2-1; 10 nucleotides agree with TRBD2. V gave up 6 bases and J gave up 4 bases; unmatched junction bases: 6. Germline CDR1 is ENHRY and CDR2 is SYGVKD. CDR3 size: 15 residues. Here the CDR3 reads CAISPGTSEYNEQFF. As DNA, the CDR3 is TGTGCCATCAGCCCCGGGACTAGCGAATACAATGAGCAGTTCTTC.

The V gene is TRBV5-5, the J gene TRBJ2-5, with 7 bases lining up with TRBD1. J lost 8 bases, V lost 2 bases, and 15 bases had no gene match. The CDR3 has 16 residues. Germline-derived CDR1 and CDR2 are SGHKS and YYEKEE (reference sequence). CDR3 nucleotides: TGTGCCAGCAGCTTTATCTGGGGCGACAGGGACGACACCCAGTACTTC. Translating gives CASSFIWGDRDDTQYF.

The rearrangement uses TRBV4-1 and TRBJ2-7, with TRBD1 identical over 7 bases. The J segment lost 3 bases and the V segment lost 4 bases, leaving 9 bases of the junction unmatched. CDR3 length: 15 residues. The V gene's germline CDR1 is MGHRA and CDR2 YSYEKL. CDR3 region: CASSPSGTVDYEQYF. The CDR3 region has the DNA TGCGCCAGCAGCCCTTCCGGGACAGTGGACTACGAGCAGTACTTC.

The chain recombines TRBV2 with TRBJ2-7; D is possibly TRBD2 (6 bases). CDR3 length: 13 residues. Germline V gene lookup returns CDR1 SNHLY and CDR2 FYNNEI. V was trimmed by 8 bases and J by 3 bases, leaving 14 bases between them. The CDR3 bases are TGTGCCAGCGCGATTGGCGGGAACTACGAGCAGTACTTC. Translation: CASAIGGNYEQYF.

The chain links TRBV5-5 to TRBJ2-3; D remains ambiguous. Germline CDR1 SGHKS, CDR2 YYEKEE (reference sequence). The germline V and J ends were trimmed by 3 bases and 10 bases, with 24 bases remaining between them. The CDR3 has 16 amino acids. As DNA, the CDR3 is TGTGCCAGCAGCTCTCTAGGTTCCCCGACCCCTGTGGCGCAGTATTTT. Amino acid sequence: CASSSLGSPTPVAQYF.

Ten or more counts support this clonotype. This chain uses TRBV4-2 with TRBJ2-1, with no clear D. The germline V and J ends were trimmed by 0 bases and 7 bases, with 7 bases remaining between them. CDR1 is LGHNA and CDR2 is YNFKEQ in the germline V gene. CDR3 length: 13 residues. CDR3 loop: CASSQERVNEQFF. Written as DNA, the CDR3 is TGTGCCAGCAGCCAAGAACGGGTGAATGAGCAGTTCTTC.

This clonotype was detected only a few times. J is TRBJ1-4 and V is TRBV14, with D possibly matching TRBD1 (5 bases). V shed 1 base and J shed 5 bases, with 5 bases lying between them. This CDR3 region has 13 residues. Germline V gives CDR1 SGHDN, CDR2 FVKESK. The CDR3: CASSQGGNEKLFF. CDR3 coding DNA: TGTGCCAGCAGCCAAGGGGGCAATGAAAAACTGTTTTTT.

This clonotype has more than one count but fewer than ten. This chain uses TRBV7-2 with TRBJ2-7; a weak D match, TRBD2 (5 bases). The CDR3 spans 14 residues. Germline V gives CDR1 SGHTA, CDR2 FQGNSA. Between the trimmed V and J ends, which lost 2 bases and 6 bases, there was a span of 14 bases. The CDR3 nucleotides read TGTGCCAGCAGCTTACAGCGGATAGCTTTCGAGCAGTACTTC. Translation: CASSLQRIAFEQYF.

This clonotype was picked up many times. This rearrangement joins TRBV29-1 to TRBJ2-5; possible D gene TRBD1, 6 bases. The germline CDR1 and CDR2 sequences are SQVTM and ANQGSEA. CDR3 length: 13 amino acids. V lost 3 bases and J 2 bases, leaving 10 bases between the germline ends. CDR3 residues: CSVEGQGQETQYF. For the CDR3, the DNA is TGCAGCGTTGAGGGGCAGGGGCAAGAGACCCAGTACTTC.

At least ten counts were recorded for this clonotype. An end of the junction differs from the germline gene, which may be a read error. The chain recombines TRBV3-1 with TRBJ2-7, with TRBD2 matching 9 bases. The CDR3 runs to 12 residues. Germline lookup yields CDR1 LGHDT and CDR2 YNNKEL (reference sequence). The CDR3 region is CASSQALAGFHF. In nucleotides, the CDR3 is TGTGCCAGCAGCCAAGCGCTAGCGGGATTTCACTTC.

In its sample, this clonotype was seen many times. The CDR3 protein is CASSVGSTYNTGELFF. For the CDR3, the DNA is TGTGCCAGCAGCGTAGGATCCACCTATAACACCGGGGAGCTGTTTTTT. J is TRBJ2-2 and V is TRBV9, with D unclear. Looked up from germline, CDR1 is SGDLS and CDR2 is YYNGEE. V dropped 0 bases and J dropped 2 bases, with 11 bases sitting between them. The CDR3 extends over 16 amino acids. Filled out from reference TRBV9 and TRBJ2-2, the complete variable domain reads DSGVTQTPKHLITATGQRVTLRCSPRSGDLSVYWYQQSLDQGLQFLIQYYNGEERAKGNILERFSAQQFPDLHSELNLSSLELGDSALYFCASSVGSTYNTGELFFGEGSRLTVL.

This clonotype has just a few counts. The chain has TRBV5-1 and TRBJ2-6; D not resolved. V dropped 3 bases and J dropped 0 bases, with 10 bases sitting between them. The CDR3 runs 16 residues. Germline loops: CDR1 SGHRS, CDR2 YFSETQ. Written as DNA, the CDR3 is TGCGCCAGCAGCTCACTATCGCCCTCTGGGGCCAACGTCCTGACTTTC. It is translated as CASSSLSPSGANVLTF.

The rearrangement links TRBV20-1 to TRBJ2-1; 8 positions agree with TRBD2. With V trimmed by 3 bases and J by 3 bases, 10 bases remained unmatched. Germline V lookup: CDR1 DFQATT, CDR2 SNEGSKA (reference sequence). CDR3 length: 16 amino acids. For the CDR3, the DNA is TGCAGTGCTAGGTCCCAAAATAGCGGGGACTACAATGAGCAGTTCTTC. Its translation is CSARSQNSGDYNEQFF.

This clonotype was observed a single time. This sequence joins TRBV5-1 and TRBJ2-6; tentatively, D is TRBD1 (6 bases). Germline V gene data show CDR1 as SGHRS and CDR2 as YFSETQ. This CDR3 comprises 20 residues. V was trimmed by 3 bases and J by 0 bases, leaving 22 bases between them. The CDR3 DNA reads TGCGCCAGCAGCTCGGTAGGGGGAACCCTTCTAAGCTCTGGGGCCAACGTCCTGACTTTC. Amino acid sequence: CASSSVGGTLLSSGANVLTF.

Ten or more counts support this clonotype. The chain employs TRBV29-1 and TRBJ2-4; unclear D gene. The CDR3 spans 14 residues. With 4 bases removed from V and 3 bases from J, the gap between germline ends came to 13 bases. Germline CDR1 reads SQVTM; CDR2 reads ANQGSEA. The CDR3 spells CSVVGQFGKNIQYF. CDR3 nucleotides: TGCAGCGTTGTTGGGCAGTTTGGCAAAAACATTCAGTACTTC.

The rearrangement uses TRBV28 and TRBJ2-2; the D gene is possibly TRBD1 (6 bases). The CDR3 runs 14 residues. V lost 2 bases and J lost 4, with 8 bases in between. The germline gives CDR1 MDHEN, CDR2 SYDVKM. CDR3 loop: CASSLQGTTGELFF. For the CDR3, the DNA is TGTGCCAGCAGTTTACAGGGGACCACCGGGGAGCTGTTTTTT.

The chain has TRBV5-1 and TRBJ1-6; D is ambiguous. V gave up 3 bases and J gave up 9 bases, with 10 bases separating them. CDR1 and CDR2 (germline): SGHRS, YFSETQ. This CDR3 region has 13 residues. The CDR3, as DNA: TGCGCCAGCAGCTCCCAATCGGGTTCACCCCTCCACTTT. The encoded protein is CASSSQSGSPLHF.

There are many counts of this clonotype. The chain has TRBV29-1 and TRBJ2-7; 7 bases line up with TRBD2. The CDR3 extends over 12 amino acids. V lost 6 bases, J lost 3 bases, and 5 bases stayed unmatched. Looked up from germline, CDR1 is SQVTM and CDR2 is ANQGSEA. The CDR3 coding sequence is TGCAGCGTCCGAACGGGGGGCTACGAGCAGTACTTC. Amino acid sequence: CSVRTGGYEQYF.

The CDR3 region has the DNA TGTGCCAGCAGCGCCCGGACAGGGGGCCGTGTAGATACGCAGTATTTT. Its translation is CASSARTGGRVDTQYF. The rearrangement uses TRBV5-6 and TRBJ2-3; 11 bases align to TRBD1. After removal of 4 bases from V and 5 bases from J, the junction contained 9 bases not matched to a gene. The CDR3 runs to 16 residues. CDR1 is SGHDT, CDR2 YYEEEE, per germline.

The chain uses TRBV20-1 and TRBJ2-7, with D uncertain. This CDR3 has 12 residues. The ends were cut back, 3 bases at V and 6 bases at J, with 12 bases in the middle. The germline V gene has CDR1 DFQATT and CDR2 SNEGSKA (reference sequence). The CDR3 DNA is TGCAGTGCTAGCCCCGGGCTTGTCGAGCAGTACTTC. This encodes CSASPGLVEQYF.

This clonotype was counted at least ten times. CDR3 region: CATLIRARGPADTQYF. The CDR3 nucleotides read TGTGCCACCCTGATAAGAGCGAGGGGGCCCGCAGATACGCAGTATTTT. V gene TRBV6-1 combines with J gene TRBJ2-3, with 7 bases that match TRBD1. V shed 10 bases and J 4 bases; nucleotides not matched to a gene: 17. Germline V gives CDR1 MNHNS, CDR2 SASEGT. The CDR3 spans 16 residues.